This T cell receptor beta chain was captured by sequencing in a study of cytomegalovirus exposure and HLA in healthy donors. Study findings and constraints: The study carried out a later analysis of TCR beta sequences. It associated 15,000 to 20,000 of them with specific HLA alleles at a false discovery rate of 0.05. Owing to their indistinguishability, certain V segments, notably TRBV6-2 and TRBV6-3, were excluded.

Primers included in the PCR were 60 Vbeta and 13 Jbeta primers. TCRdb keeps only in-frame clones here, not all; method: immunoSEQ multiplex PCR. The sample consists of about 82,000 clones, approximately 82% of them appearing once. This clone was counted only a few times. Its specificity is not known. There are 16 residues in the CDR3. Germline V gene sequence: CDR1 ENHRY, CDR2 SYGVKD. The trim removed 4 bases at V and 4 bases at J, leaving 9 bases unmatched. The material sequenced was PBMCs. The source is a man between 65 and 80 years old in good health and CMV-seropositive. This chain connects TRBV10-3 to TRBJ2-3; 9 nucleotides align to TRBD2. Here the CDR3 DNA reads TGTGCCATCAGTGCCCATAGCGGGGGTGACTCAGATACGCAGTATTTT. Translated, it gives CAISAHSGGDSDTQYF.